This T cell receptor beta chain was retrieved from a study of blood T cell repertoires in COVID-19 (dated by TCRdb to about 2020). Regarding the complete study: The collaborator samples originated in the United States, Italy and Spain and spanned the acute and convalescent phases of COVID-19. Samples came from the ongoing ImmuneRACE study (first 160 participants) plus 1,254 subjects from 6 global collaborators. Nearly every sample came with metadata listing a de-identified subject ID, COVID-19 status, age in years and sex. Deeply sampled blood TCRbeta repertoires from subjects exposed to, actively infected with, or recovered from COVID-19 were included in the dataset. The repertoires were released in a freely available public database intended as a resource for research on the immune response to SARS-CoV-2. Where available, HLA class I and class II types were taken from metadata supplied by the sample provider and were not determined by assay-based typing. The material from the prospective study consisted of cDNA or gDNA derived from T cells, B-cell-depleted T cells, or PBMCs. Study-wide findings and limitations: How much clinical and demographic metadata was included differed by source and by participant, and the metadata was provided uncurated.

V loses 1 base at its end and J loses 0 bases; junction bases beyond the gene matches: 4. The cysteine opens and the phenylalanine closes a CDR3 of 17 amino acids. CDR3 DNA is the only sequence kept; it has 51 bases, read in frame from the first base. The germline V gene supplies CDR1 LGHNA and CDR2 YNFKEQ. The immunoSEQ Assay, a bias-controlled multiplex PCR, was used to amplify TCRbeta CDR3 regions from genomic DNA. In the authors' own workflow: Within the assay, amplification of reference gene primers was used to estimate how many nucleated cells each sample contained. Sequence reads were collapsed and filtered to measure the absolute abundance of every unique TCRbeta CDR3 rearrangement. For each sample, productive Simpson clonality was calculated by taking the square root of Simpson's diversity index across productive rearrangements. In TCRdb, the immuneACCESS table is reduced to in-frame sequences with V and J assigned. These tables do not hold every clone; where another copy was compared, an unresolved V gene accounts for under half, and the others remain unexplained. D and trimming were read from the DNA, whereas the V and J calls and clone size are those reported in that table. The sample has a few hundred thousand clones on record, approximately 90% of them singletons. The ten largest make up roughly 5.9% of the sample.

One collaborating source in Seattle enrolled patients during active infection and followed them longitudinally through the course of disease. Whole blood was collected in K2EDTA tubes by collaborating institutions according to the institutions' own protocols. For TCRbeta analysis, collaborators shipped samples as frozen whole blood, isolated PBMCs, or DNA extracted from either of those sample types. About this clone: Its antigen specificity is not known. Base qualities are not provided; no much larger clone lies one nucleotide away.

Sequenced material: peripheral blood. The chain uses TRBV4-2 and TRBJ2-3; the central 10 bases match TRBD2. The source of this sequence is a woman between 45 and 65 years old with COVID-19, enrolled during active disease. The CDR3 protein sequence reads: CASSQGPSGSSTDTQYF. The DNA sequence follows: TGTGCCAGCAGCCAAGGGCCTAGCGGGAGTAGCACAGATACGCAGTATTTT.